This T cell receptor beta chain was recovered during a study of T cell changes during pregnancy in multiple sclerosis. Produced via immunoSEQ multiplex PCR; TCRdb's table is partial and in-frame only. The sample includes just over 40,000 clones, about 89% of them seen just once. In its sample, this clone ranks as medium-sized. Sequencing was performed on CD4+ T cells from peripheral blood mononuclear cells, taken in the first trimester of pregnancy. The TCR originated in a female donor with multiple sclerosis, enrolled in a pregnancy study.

The CDR3 nucleotides are TGCGCCAGCAGTCAATCAGGGACAGGGGGACCAGCCAAAAACATTCAGTACTTC. Translation: CASSQSGTGGPAKNIQYF. The rearrangement links TRBV23-1 to TRBJ2-4; 11 nucleotides agree with TRBD1. TRBV23-1 is identified as an open reading frame with a role that is uncertain. The CDR3 consists of 18 residues. V dropped 0 bases and J dropped 0; count of bases not matched to a gene: 4.